These 20 T cell receptor beta chains were sequenced from one sample in a study of cytomegalovirus exposure and HLA in healthy donors (dated by TCRdb to about 2017). Preparation of the library involved the immunoSEQ multiplex PCR assay. For the multiplex PCR, a mixture combining 60 forward primers for TCR Vbeta segments and 13 reverse primers for TCR Jbeta segments was used. Held by TCRdb, this immuneACCESS table contains in-frame sequences only and omits some clones. Under half of the omission traces to an unresolved V gene where checked; the cause of the rest is unknown. The sample includes tens of thousands of clones, with roughly 82% observed a single time. The ten largest account for approximately 3.6% of the sample. Sequenced material: PBMCs. These TCRs come from a young man in good health and CMV-seropositive.

V gene TRBV7-8 combines with J gene TRBJ1-5, with 7 bases lining up with TRBD1. This CDR3 region has 17 residues. V dropped 5 bases and J dropped 2; count of bases not matched to a gene: 12. Germline-derived CDR1 and CDR2 are SGHVS and FQNEAQ. CDR3 residues: CASSLAGTGVGNQPQHF. The CDR3 DNA reads as TGTGCCAGCAGCCTGGCGGGAACAGGGGTGGGCAATCAGCCCCAGCATTTT. Supplemented by reference TRBV7-8 and TRBJ1-5, the full variable domain reads GAGVSQSPRYKVAKRGQDVALRCDPISGHVSLFWYQQALGQGPEFLTYFQNEAQLDKSGLPSDRFFAERPEGSVSTLKIQRTQQEDSAVYLCASSLAGTGVGNQPQHFGDGTRLSIL.

The chain carries TRBV29-1 and TRBJ2-2; 7 positions match TRBD1. Germline V CDR1 and CDR2: SQVTM, ANQGSEA. V was pared by 6 bases and J by 0 bases, with 1 base of the junction left unmatched. The CDR3 is made up of 13 amino acids. The CDR3: CSVQGANTGELFF. The CDR3, as DNA: TGCAGCGTCCAGGGGGCGAACACCGGGGAGCTGTTTTTT.

V gene TRBV6-6 combines with J gene TRBJ1-1; possible D gene TRBD1, 5 bases. CDR3 length: 15 residues. The germline V and J ends were trimmed by 2 bases and 4 bases, with 14 bases remaining between them. CDR1 is MNHNY and CDR2 is SVGAGI in the germline V gene (reference sequence). CDR3 region: CASSYGRGPGTEAFF. CDR3 coding DNA: TGTGCCAGCAGTTACGGAAGGGGTCCGGGCACTGAAGCTTTCTTT.

The V and J genes are TRBV5-1 and TRBJ2-7; D call uncertain. Germline V lookup: CDR1 SGHRS, CDR2 YFSETQ. The CDR3 length is 14 residues. Trimming took off 4 bases at V and 4 bases at J, with 15 bases between the two ends. CDR3 sequence reads: CASSLGLLEYEQYF. DNA of the CDR3: TGCGCCAGCAGCCTGGGCCTGCTAGAGTACGAGCAGTACTTC.

The chain has TRBV25-1 and TRBJ2-7; a weak D match, TRBD1 (5 bases). Germline CDR1 reads MGHDK; CDR2 reads SYGVNS. The CDR3 is made up of 16 amino acids. Trimming stripped 1 base from V and 0 bases from J, with 13 bases between. The CDR3 sequence is CASSESRTTSSYEQYF. The CDR3 DNA reads TGTGCCAGCAGTGAATCGAGGACAACAAGCTCCTACGAGCAGTACTTC.

This chain links TRBV29-1 with TRBJ1-1; perhaps TRBD1 as D (5 bases). In germline, CDR1 is SQVTM, CDR2 ANQGSEA. The CDR3 length is 18 residues. Trimming took off 4 bases at V and 1 base at J, with 25 bases between the two ends. The CDR3 spells CSVGGSARVDRKNTEAFF. CDR3 coding DNA: TGCAGCGTTGGGGGCTCCGCAAGGGTAGATCGTAAGAACACTGAAGCTTTCTTT.

The chain carries TRBV11-2 and TRBJ1-1, with D perhaps matching TRBD1 (6 bases). The CDR3 length is 15 residues. CDR1 is SGHAT and CDR2 is FQNNGV in the germline V gene. Trimming removed 2 bases from V and 3 bases from J, with 13 bases in between. Here the CDR3 reads CASSLYNRVDTEAFF. For the CDR3, the DNA is TGTGCCAGCAGCTTATATAACAGGGTGGACACTGAAGCTTTCTTT.

The genes are TRBV18 and TRBJ1-2; 7 positions match TRBD1. CDR1 is KGHSH and CDR2 is LQKENI in the germline V gene. This CDR3 is 14 amino acids long. The V and J ends lost 6 bases and 2 bases, in that order; junction bases with no gene match: 6. CDR3: CASSTGALNYGYTF. CDR3 in DNA: TGTGCCAGCTCCACAGGGGCCCTGAACTATGGCTACACCTTC.

The V and J genes are TRBV21-1 and TRBJ2-7; TRBD1 is taken as the D call from the table, unchecked against the DNA. TRBV21-1 is a pseudogene. The CDR3 extends over 17 amino acids. As DNA, the CDR3 is TGTGCCAGCAGCAAAGCGTGGTCAGGGGAAGGCTCCTACGAGCAGTACTTC. Amino acid sequence: CASSKAWSGEGSYEQYF.

The chain recombines TRBV5-1 with TRBJ1-3; TRBD1 might be the D (5 bases). From germline, CDR1 is SGHRS and CDR2 YFSETQ. The CDR3 totals 14 residues. V lost 0 bases, J lost 3 bases, and 7 bases lay in between. The CDR3 sequence: CASSLGQLGNTIYF. CDR3 coding DNA: TGCGCCAGCAGCTTGGGACAGCTTGGAAACACCATATATTTT.

The rearrangement uses TRBV28 and TRBJ1-5; 10 positions match TRBD1. Trimming removed 5 bases from V and 6 bases from J; junction bases left unmatched: 7. The CDR3 covers 15 residues. Germline CDR1 MDHEN, CDR2 SYDVKM. The DNA of the CDR3 is TGTGCCAGCAGTGCCGGGACAGGGGTTAGTCAGCCCCAGCATTTT. Its translation: CASSAGTGVSQPQHF.

The V gene is TRBV6-5, the J gene TRBJ2-1; 9 positions match TRBD2. After removal of 2 bases from V and 8 bases from J, the junction contained 10 bases not matched to a gene. The CDR3 is made up of 16 amino acids. Germline V CDR1 and CDR2: MNHEY, SVGAGI. The CDR3 region is CASSYAGTSSSHEQFF. In DNA form, the CDR3 reads TGTGCCAGCAGTTACGCCGGGACTAGCTCTTCCCATGAGCAGTTCTTC.

This clone was counted only a few times. The rearrangement uses TRBV2 and TRBJ1-2; perhaps TRBD1 as D (5 bases). In germline, CDR1 is SNHLY, CDR2 FYNNEI. The CDR3 length is 13 residues. V was shortened by 11 bases and J by 8 bases, with 21 bases between the two germline ends. The CDR3 region is CALDRGLGGGYTF. The CDR3 DNA follows: TGTGCCCTGGACCGGGGGTTGGGAGGAGGCTACACCTTC.

For this clone: The sample holds other DNA sequences that translate to the same CDR3. The gene calls are TRBV7-8 and TRBJ1-5; D remains unclear. The germline V gene has CDR1 SGHVS and CDR2 FQNEAQ. Deletions cut 5 bases from V and 4 bases from J, with 6 bases between. CDR3 length equals 12 residues. The CDR3 is CASSRDNQPQHF. CDR3 in DNA: TGTGCCAGCAGCCGCGATAATCAGCCCCAGCATTTT.

CDR3 coding DNA: TGTGCCAGCAGAATTAGCGGGAGCATAAAAAGCTCCTACAATGAGCAGTTCTTC. Amino acids: CASRISGSIKSSYNEQFF. The chain combines TRBV13 with TRBJ2-1; 9 bases fit TRBD2. There are 18 residues in the CDR3. CDR1 and CDR2 (germline): PRHDT, FYEKMQ (reference sequence). J gave up 0 bases and V 6 bases, and 12 bases lay outside the gene matches.

The chain joins TRBV6-1 to TRBJ1-3; D is possibly TRBD1 (5 bases). CDR3 size: 15 residues. V lost 1 base and J 2 bases, leaving 9 bases between the germline ends. Germline V gene sequence: CDR1 MNHNS, CDR2 SASEGT. CDR3 nucleotide sequence: TGTGCCAGCAGTGAAGAGGCAGGGCCTGGAAACACCATATATTTT. Its translation is CASSEEAGPGNTIYF.

The V gene is TRBV2, the J gene TRBJ2-7, with 10 bases identical to TRBD2. Germline CDR1 reads SNHLY; CDR2 reads FYNNEI. The CDR3 runs to 13 residues. V lost 4 bases, J lost 6 bases, and 3 bases stayed unmatched. In DNA form, the CDR3 reads TGTGCCAGCAGTGTGCTAGCGGGAGCCGAGCAGTACTTC. This codes for CASSVLAGAEQYF. Full variable domain (rest looked up from reference TRBV2 and TRBJ2-7): EPEVTQTPSHQVTQMGQEVILRCVPISNHLYFYWYRQILGQKVEFLVSFYNNEISEKSEIFDDQFSVERPDGSNFTLKIRSTKLEDSAMYFCASSVLAGAEQYFGPGTRLTVT.

The genes are TRBV28 and TRBJ2-1, with D unresolved. CDR3 size: 16 residues. Trimming shortened V by 2 bases and J by 8 bases, and 19 bases separated the two germline ends. Germline V gene lookup returns CDR1 MDHEN and CDR2 SYDVKM. CDR3 sequence (DNA): TGTGCCAGCAGTTTAGCTTCTGGCGACATGACCGATGAGCAGTTCTTC. This translates into CASSLASGDMTDEQFF.

The rearrangement links TRBV28 to TRBJ1-1; D possibly corresponds to TRBD1 (5 bases). V lost 8 bases and J 4 bases, leaving 11 bases between the germline ends. Germline-derived CDR1 and CDR2 are MDHEN and SYDVKM. This CDR3 is 12 amino acids long. The CDR3: CASSAGFTEAFF. In nucleotides, the CDR3 is TGTGCCAGCTCCGCAGGGTTCACTGAAGCTTTCTTT. Combining the CDR3 with reference TRBV28 and TRBJ1-1 gives the whole variable domain DVKVTQSSRYLVKRTGEKVFLECVQDMDHENMFWYRQDPGLGLRLIYFSYDVKMKEKGDIPEGYSVSREKKERFSLILESASTNQTSMYLCASSAGFTEAFFGQGTRLTVV.

This clone was seen more than once but under ten times. The rearrangement joins TRBV5-1 to TRBJ1-4, with unresolved D. CDR1 and CDR2 (germline): SGHRS, YFSETQ. CDR3 size: 14 residues. V was pared by 1 base and J by 7 bases, with 11 bases between. CDR3 nucleotides: TGCGCCAGCAGCTTGCGACTATCGGGTGAAAAACTGTTTTTT. Protein sequence: CASSLRLSGEKLFF.